This T cell receptor beta chain derives from a study of cytomegalovirus exposure and HLA in healthy donors. Study as a whole: HLA-typed donors were the source of about 85 million unique TCRs, which an early data release held.

The PCR had 60 Vbeta and 13 Jbeta primers. Per the authors' pipeline: In a later analysis, of tens of millions of unique beta chains, 9 million to 11 million appeared in at least two donors. Assay: immunoSEQ multiplex PCR; the TCRdb copy retains only in-frame clones and omits some. V, J and clone size are taken as reported in that table, and D and trimming were inferred from the DNA itself. The sample shows about 150,000 clones, about 75% of them seen only once. As concerns this clone: The sample carries other DNA sequences with the same CDR3.

Germline CDR1 and CDR2: SQVTM and ANQGSEA. CDR3 size: 13 residues. With 3 bases removed from V and 0 bases from J, the gap between germline ends came to 6 bases. The V gene is TRBV29-1, the J gene TRBJ2-1; D is ambiguous. Sequencing was done on a sample of PBMCs. The sequence was obtained from a male donor in good health and CMV-seronegative. This CDR3 is CSVDRSSYNEQFF. Written as DNA, the CDR3 is TGCAGCGTTGACCGTAGCTCCTACAATGAGCAGTTCTTC.